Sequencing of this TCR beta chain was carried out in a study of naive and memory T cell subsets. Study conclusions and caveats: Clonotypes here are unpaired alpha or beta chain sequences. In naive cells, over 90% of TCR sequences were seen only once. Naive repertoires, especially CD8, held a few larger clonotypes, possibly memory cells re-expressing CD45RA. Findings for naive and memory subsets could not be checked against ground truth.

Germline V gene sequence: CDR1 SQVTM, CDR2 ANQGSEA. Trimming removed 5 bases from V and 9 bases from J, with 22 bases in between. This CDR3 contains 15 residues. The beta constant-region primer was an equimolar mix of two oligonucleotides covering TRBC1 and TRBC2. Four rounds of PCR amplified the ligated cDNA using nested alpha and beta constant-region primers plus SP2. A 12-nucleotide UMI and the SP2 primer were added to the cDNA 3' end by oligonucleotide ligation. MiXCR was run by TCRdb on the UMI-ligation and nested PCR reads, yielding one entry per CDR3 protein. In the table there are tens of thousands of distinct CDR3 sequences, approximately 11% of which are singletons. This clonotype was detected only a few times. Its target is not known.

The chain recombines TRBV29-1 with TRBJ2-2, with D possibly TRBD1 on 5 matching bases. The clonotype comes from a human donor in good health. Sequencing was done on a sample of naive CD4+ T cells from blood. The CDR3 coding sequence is TGCAGCGTTCGAGGACAAGGGTTGTGGGGCAGGGAGCTGTTTTTT. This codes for CSVRGQGLWGRELFF.